Below, 10 T cell receptor beta chains from the same sample are listed, as sequenced in a study of vaccination effects on CD4 cells after COVID-19. The assay was immunoSEQ multiplex PCR, and TCRdb's table has in-frame clones only and misses some. The sample records around 50,000 clones, over 60% being singletons. These receptors have no identified antigens. Culture lasted 10 days before CD4+ T cell isolation. This individual tested PCR-positive for SARS-CoV-2 infection between March and December 2020. Participants received two doses of either the BNT162b2 or mRNA-1273 vaccine. Specimen: CD4+ T cells from PBMCs cultured without peptide, collected after COVID-19 vaccination. These receptors originate from a human donor who had a prior SARS-CoV-2 infection.

V is TRBV10-3 and J is TRBJ2-7; TRBD1 or TRBD2 may be the D gene (5 bases each). V lost 3 bases to trimming and J lost 0 bases, with 12 bases between them. This CDR3 contains 15 residues. Germline CDR1 ENHRY, CDR2 SYGVKD. The CDR3 DNA is TGTGCCATCAGTGATGGGGGAACGAGCTCCTACGAGCAGTACTTC. This translates into CAISDGGTSSYEQYF.

This chain uses TRBV27 with TRBJ2-4; 8 nucleotides agree with TRBD2. Trimming cost V 4 bases and J 0 bases; bases outside gene matches: 11. The CDR3 totals 18 residues. CDR1 MNHEY and CDR2 SMNVEV come from the germline V gene (reference sequence). The CDR3 bases are TGTGCCAGCAGTTCATCCTCTTCGCGGGAGGAAGCCAAAAACATTCAGTACTTC. It encodes CASSSSSSREEAKNIQYF.

The V and J genes are TRBV28 and TRBJ1-4, with D possibly TRBD1 on 5 matching bases. Germline CDR1 reads MDHEN; CDR2 reads SYDVKM. The CDR3 length is 17 residues. The V end was cut by 7 bases, the J end by 8 bases, with 26 bases between. The CDR3: CASTQPGLAGGREKLFF. The CDR3 DNA reads TGTGCCAGCACCCAACCGGGACTAGCGGGGGGTCGAGAAAAACTGTTTTTT.

The chain has TRBV5-6 and TRBJ2-1; D ambiguous. This CDR3 is built from 13 residues. Trimming took 2 bases from V and 6 from J, leaving 9 bases between them. Germline CDR1 and CDR2: SGHDT and YYEEEE. CDR3 loop: CASSFGSLNEQFF. CDR3 in DNA: TGTGCCAGCAGCTTTGGTAGCCTCAATGAGCAGTTCTTC. Together with reference TRBV5-6 and TRBJ2-1, the CDR3 gives the full variable domain: DAGVTQSPTHLIKTRGQQVTLRCSPKSGHDTVSWYQQALGQGPQFIFQYYEEEERQRGNFPDRFSGHQFPNYSSELNVNALLLGDSALYLCASSFGSLNEQFFGPGTRLTVL.

This clone was counted between two and nine times. V usage is TRBV7-8 and J usage is TRBJ1-2; weak D call: TRBD1 (6 bases). Trimming stripped 6 bases from V and 7 bases from J, with 21 bases between. Looked up from germline, CDR1 is SGHVS and CDR2 is FQNEAQ. This CDR3 region has 15 residues. CDR3 protein: CASRALPGGEGGYTF. CDR3 nucleotides: TGTGCCAGCAGAGCCCTACCCGGGGGCGAAGGTGGCTACACCTTC.

The chain couples TRBV5-1 to TRBJ2-5; possibly TRBD2 for D (5 bases). Trimming removed 3 bases at V and 1 base at J, with 16 bases between. Germline loops: CDR1 SGHRS, CDR2 YFSETQ. The CDR3 spans 16 residues. The CDR3 DNA follows: TGCGCCAGCAGCTCAGGAGGCGGCGGTTTCCAAGAGACCCAGTACTTC. Protein: CASSSGGGGFQETQYF.

The chain uses TRBV11-1 and TRBJ2-7; tentative D call: TRBD2 (7 bases). The CDR3 spans 15 residues. CDR1 SGHAT and CDR2 FQDESV come from the germline V gene (reference sequence). V was pared by 1 base and J by 5 bases, with 15 bases between. The CDR3 loop reads CASSLGGGGLHEQYF. CDR3 coding DNA: TGTGCCAGCAGCTTAGGAGGGGGGGGTCTACACGAGCAGTACTTC. Using reference TRBV11-1 and TRBJ2-7 for the parts outside the CDR3, the full variable domain is EAEVAQSPRYKITEKSQAVAFWCDPISGHATLYWYRQILGQGPELLVQFQDESVVDDSQLPKDRFSAERLKGVDSTLKIQPAELGDSAMYLCASSLGGGGLHEQYFGPGTRLTVT.

There are a few counts of this clone. The sample holds other DNA sequences that translate to the same CDR3. The chain uses TRBV5-4 and TRBJ1-1; no firm D call. The CDR3 is 13 residues long. The germline V and J ends were trimmed by 0 bases and 5 bases, with 8 bases remaining between them. CDR1 and CDR2 (germline): SGHNT, YYREEE (reference sequence). The DNA for the CDR3 is TGTGCCAGCAGCTTGGGCGGACGGACTGAAGCTTTCTTT. It yields the protein CASSLGGRTEAFF.

The rearrangement joins TRBV6-5 to TRBJ2-7; possible D gene TRBD1, 5 bases. Trimming shortened V by 5 bases and J by 0 bases, and 11 bases separated the two germline ends. There are 14 residues in the CDR3. Germline V gene sequence: CDR1 MNHEY, CDR2 SVGAGI. CDR3 DNA: TGTGCCAGCAGTAAGCAGGGCGTCTCCTACGAGCAGTACTTC. Encoded protein: CASSKQGVSYEQYF.

The CDR3 nucleotides read TGCGCCAGCAGCTCGGGCCCCCGGGGGGACACCTACAATGAGCAGTTCTTC. It specifies CASSSGPRGDTYNEQFF. This chain connects TRBV5-1 to TRBJ2-1; tentative D call: TRBD2 (7 bases). Germline-derived CDR1 and CDR2 are SGHRS and YFSETQ. With 3 bases removed from V and 2 bases from J, the gap between germline ends came to 18 bases. This CDR3 is built from 17 residues.